The following is a T cell receptor (beta chain) sequence with its context. The data were taken from a study of shared clonotypes between healthy human individuals. From germline, CDR1 is SEHNR and CDR2 FQNEAQ (reference sequence). This CDR3 is built from 13 residues. Libraries were prepared by immunoSEQ multiplex PCR; TCRdb keeps only in-frame clonotypes and omits some of them. The repertoire holds approximately 620,000 clones, with almost 97% as singletons. The sequence derives from a woman in her 30s in good health. Sequenced sample: naive CD4+ T cells sorted from blood. Documented subset: CD45RA+ positively selected. The chain recombines TRBV7-9 with TRBJ2-5; D may be TRBD1 (5 bases). The J call is uncertain, as TRBJ2-7 better fits the DNA end. The CDR3 reads CASSLASRDEQYF. CDR3 DNA sequence: TGTGCCAGCAGCTTAGCTTCCAGGGACGAGCAGTACTTC.